The 21 T cell receptor beta chains in this list originate from one sample, sequenced in a study of blood T cell repertoires in COVID-19. Assay: immunoSEQ multiplex PCR; the TCRdb copy retains only in-frame clones and omits some. The data contain approximately 300,000 clones, about 90% of them seen just once; the ten biggest clones take up 5% to 7%. Sequenced sample: peripheral blood. All receptors come from a man aged 18-30 years who had recovered from COVID-19.

The chain combines TRBV7-8 with TRBJ1-5, with D unclear. Trimming removed 5 bases from V and 3 bases from J, with 17 bases in between. The CDR3 runs to 16 residues. Germline V lookup: CDR1 SGHVS, CDR2 FQNEAQ. The CDR3 nucleotides read TGTGCCAGCAGCCTCGGTGCTCCGGGATACAATCAGCCCCAGCATTTT. As protein: CASSLGAPGYNQPQHF.

This clone was observed a handful of times. The chain joins TRBV5-6 to TRBJ2-3; D is possibly TRBD2 (6 bases). V was trimmed by 4 bases and J by 14 bases, leaving 17 bases between them. Germline V gene sequence: CDR1 SGHDT, CDR2 YYEEEE. The CDR3 runs 12 residues. The CDR3 protein is CASSQLRDSRYF. The CDR3 DNA sequence: TGTGCCAGCAGCCAACTGAGGGACTCCAGGTATTTT.

The CDR3 reads CASSDSTQGGTDTQYF. The CDR3 region has the DNA TGTGCCAGCAGTGACTCCACCCAGGGGGGCACAGATACGCAGTATTTT. The V gene is TRBV6-4, the J gene TRBJ2-3; 7 bases match TRBD1. This CDR3 comprises 16 residues. The J segment lost 1 base and the V segment lost 0 bases, leaving 4 bases of the junction unmatched. Germline V gene lookup returns CDR1 MRHNA and CDR2 SNTAGT.

The V call is TRBV7-9, the J call TRBJ2-7; TRBD2 is a possible D gene (7 bases). Trimming removed 1 base at V and 3 bases at J, with 16 bases between. In germline, CDR1 is SEHNR, CDR2 FQNEAQ (reference sequence). This CDR3 has 16 residues. The CDR3 nucleotides are TGTGCCAGCAGCTTAGGGGCAGGGGAGGGGAACTACGAGCAGTACTTC. It codes for CASSLGAGEGNYEQYF.

This clone was seen a few times. The chain uses TRBV5-4 and TRBJ1-2; D is ambiguous. The CDR3 contains 13 residues. V gave up 1 base and J gave up 2 bases, with 6 bases separating them. CDR1 SGHNT and CDR2 YYREEE come from the germline V gene (reference sequence). This CDR3 reads CASSLRENYGYTF. The CDR3 DNA is TGTGCCAGCAGCTTGAGAGAGAACTATGGCTACACCTTC. Combining the CDR3 with reference TRBV5-4 and TRBJ1-2 gives the whole variable domain ETGVTQSPTHLIKTRGQQVTLRCSSQSGHNTVSWYQQALGQGPQFIFQYYREEENGRGNFPPRFSGLQFPNYSSELNVNALELDDSALYLCASSLRENYGYTFGSGTRLTVV.

The J gene is TRBJ2-7, the V gene TRBV5-5; 9 bases agree with TRBD1. The V segment lost 4 bases and the J segment 2 bases; nucleotides outside the gene matches: 10. The CDR3 is 16 residues long. Germline values: CDR1 SGHKS, CDR2 YYEKEE (reference sequence). The CDR3 loop reads CASSPFWDRDPYEQYF. The CDR3, as DNA: TGTGCCAGCAGCCCTTTTTGGGACAGGGACCCCTACGAGCAGTACTTC.

The chain links TRBV4-3 to TRBJ1-5; TRBD1 matches 8 bases. The CDR3 runs 15 residues. In germline, CDR1 is LGHNA, CDR2 YSLEER. V trimming: 2 bases; J trimming: 7 bases; junction bases outside the gene matches: 7. Here the CDR3 reads CASSQTQGAGQPQHF. Here the CDR3 DNA reads TGCGCCAGCAGCCAAACCCAGGGGGCAGGGCAGCCCCAGCATTTT.

This clone was seen only a few times. The J gene is TRBJ2-1, the V gene TRBV12-3 or TRBV12-4; 9 bases align to TRBD2. The junction had 6 bases not matched to a gene; V was cut back by 6 bases and J by 12 bases. This CDR3 comprises 12 residues. For the CDR3, the DNA is TGTGCCAGCAGACTGGGACTAGCCGGGCAGTTCTTC. Translating gives CASRLGLAGQFF.

The V and J genes are TRBV9 and TRBJ1-3; TRBD1 might be the D (5 bases). V was shortened by 4 bases and J by 4 bases, with 15 bases between the two germline ends. The CDR3 has 15 residues. CDR1 and CDR2 from the germline V gene are SGDLS and YYNGEE. The CDR3 is CASSPPAGGGNTIYF. CDR3 DNA: TGTGCCAGCAGCCCTCCGGCGGGGGGAGGAAACACCATATATTTT.

The chain carries TRBV11-2 and TRBJ1-1; D may be TRBD1 (5 bases). CDR3 length: 15 amino acids. V was clipped by 2 bases and J by 1 base, with 11 bases between them. Germline V CDR1 and CDR2: SGHAT, FQNNGV. CDR3 in DNA: TGTGCCAGCAGCTTAAGTTGGGGGGGGAACACTGAAGCTTTCTTT. Residues: CASSLSWGGNTEAFF.

V gene TRBV4-1 combines with J gene TRBJ2-2; 9 nucleotides match TRBD2. CDR1 is MGHRA and CDR2 is YSYEKL in the germline V gene. V was pared by 2 bases and J by 0 bases, with 4 bases of the junction left unmatched. The CDR3 is 17 residues long. The CDR3 DNA is TGCGCCAGCAGCCAAATGGCTAGCGGGACGAACACCGGGGAGCTGTTTTTT. It codes for CASSQMASGTNTGELFF.

This rearrangement joins TRBV6-4 to TRBJ1-1; TRBD1 is a possible D gene (5 bases). Germline loops: CDR1 MRHNA, CDR2 SNTAGT. This CDR3 is 13 amino acids long. V lost 2 bases and J 2 bases, leaving 6 bases between the germline ends. This CDR3 reads CASSDQGNTEAFF. DNA for the CDR3: TGTGCCAGCAGTGACCAGGGCAACACTGAAGCTTTCTTT.

The rearrangement joins TRBV6-5 to TRBJ2-1, with unresolved D. V lost 6 bases to trimming and J lost 6 bases, with 9 bases between them. CDR3 length: 12 amino acids. Germline values: CDR1 MNHEY, CDR2 SVGAGI. This chain's CDR3 is CASSSLINEQFF. DNA of the CDR3: TGTGCCAGCAGCTCCCTAATCAATGAGCAGTTCTTC.

The chain combines TRBV5-1 with TRBJ2-2; TRBD1 matches 12 bases. The ends lost 3 bases at V and 11 bases at J; junction bases unmatched: 11. Germline values: CDR1 SGHRS, CDR2 YFSETQ. This CDR3 has 16 residues. The CDR3 spells CASSSIRDRGPGELFF. CDR3 nucleotide sequence: TGCGCCAGCAGCTCGATCCGGGACAGGGGGCCAGGAGAGCTGTTTTTT.

This clone was recorded only once. The chain couples TRBV5-1 to TRBJ2-2, with 8 bases that match TRBD1. V dropped 2 bases and J dropped 4; count of bases not matched to a gene: 4. The CDR3 is made up of 15 amino acids. Looked up from germline, CDR1 is SGHRS and CDR2 is YFSETQ. The CDR3 sequence: CASSLDRGGTGELFF. CDR3 nucleotide sequence: TGCGCCAGCAGCTTAGACAGGGGCGGCACCGGGGAGCTGTTTTTT. The full variable domain, completed using reference TRBV5-1 and TRBJ2-2, is KAGVTQTPRYLIKTRGQQVTLSCSPISGHRSVSWYQQTPGQGLQFLFEYFSETQRNKGNFPGRFSGRQFSNSRSEMNVSTLELGDSALYLCASSLDRGGTGELFFGEGSRLTVL.

V is TRBV27 and J is TRBJ2-7; D is uncertain. The ends were cut back, 1 base at V and 1 base at J, with 8 bases in the middle. This CDR3 region has 14 residues. CDR1 and CDR2 (germline): MNHEY, SMNVEV (reference sequence). CDR3 coding DNA: TGTGCCAGCAGTTTATATACCGGTTCCTACGAGCAGTACTTC. Encoded protein: CASSLYTGSYEQYF.

In this sample, this clone turned up once. The chain recombines TRBV9 with TRBJ1-2, with D possibly matching TRBD1 (6 bases). This CDR3 has 17 amino acids. V lost 0 bases, J lost 0 bases, and 15 bases lay in between. In germline, CDR1 is SGDLS, CDR2 YYNGEE. Written as DNA, the CDR3 is TGTGCCAGCAGCGTAGACAATGGAGGGGGGGCTAACTATGGCTACACCTTC. This encodes CASSVDNGGGANYGYTF. The full variable domain, in which reference TRBV9 and TRBJ1-2 provide the parts outside the CDR3, is DSGVTQTPKHLITATGQRVTLRCSPRSGDLSVYWYQQSLDQGLQFLIQYYNGEERAKGNILERFSAQQFPDLHSELNLSSLELGDSALYFCASSVDNGGGANYGYTFGSGTRLTVV.

The CDR3, as DNA: TGTGCTAGTGGCCCCGGACAGGGTTTTTTCTACGAGCAGTACTTC. Amino acid sequence: CASGPGQGFFYEQYF. The genes are TRBV12-5 and TRBJ2-7; 8 bases are a match to TRBD1. Germline assignment: CDR1 LGHNT and CDR2 FRNRAP. The CDR3 contains 15 residues. The V segment lost 6 bases and the J segment 3 bases; nucleotides outside the gene matches: 10. Full variable domain (rest looked up from reference TRBV12-5 and TRBJ2-7): DARVTQTPRHKVTEMGQEVTMRCQPILGHNTVFWYRQTMMQGLELLAYFRNRAPLDDSGMPKDRFSAEMPDATLATLKIQPSEPRDSAVYFCASGPGQGFFYEQYFGPGTRLTVT.

The chain has TRBV19 and TRBJ1-2, with unresolved D. Germline lookup yields CDR1 LNHDA and CDR2 SQIVND (reference sequence). The CDR3 contains 13 residues. V was shortened by 7 bases and J by 6 bases, with 15 bases between the two germline ends. CDR3 nucleotides: TGTGCCAGTAAAACCGACATTCAGGATGGCTACACCTTC. Protein: CASKTDIQDGYTF. Together with reference TRBV19 and TRBJ1-2, the CDR3 gives the full variable domain: DGGITQSPKYLFRKEGQNVTLSCEQNLNHDAMYWYRQDPGQGLRLIYYSQIVNDFQKGDIAEGYSVSREKKESFPLTVTSAQKNPTAFYLCASKTDIQDGYTFGSGTRLTVV.

CDR3 sequence: CASSLGLAGVSNIQYF. CDR3 DNA: TGTGCCAGTAGTCTCGGACTAGCGGGAGTTTCAAACATTCAGTACTTC. This chain uses TRBV19 with TRBJ2-4; TRBD2 agrees at 13 bases. CDR1 is LNHDA and CDR2 is SQIVND in the germline V gene (reference sequence). This CDR3 comprises 16 residues. Trimming at V came to 5 bases and at J to 6 bases, leaving 7 bases not matched to a gene.

The chain has TRBV10-3 and TRBJ2-3; 8 positions agree with TRBD2. The germline V gene has CDR1 ENHRY and CDR2 SYGVKD. The CDR3 totals 17 residues. V shed 2 bases, J shed 2 bases, and the junction held 9 bases outside the gene matches. The CDR3 region has the DNA TGTGCCATCAGTGAGAGGCCAGGCGGGGGGCTCACAGATACGCAGTATTTT. It is translated as CAISERPGGGLTDTQYF.